These 6 T cell receptor beta chains were sequenced from one sample in a study of Graves' ophthalmopathy and Graves' hyperthyroidism. The sequenced template was RNA, covering the TCR beta CDR3 region. HTBI primers primed a first-round RT-PCR, and a second-round multiplex PCR followed. TCRdb re-analysed the multiplex PCR reads in MiXCR, keeping a single row per CDR3 protein. Found here are hundreds of thousands of distinct CDR3 sequences, more than 20% of them singletons; the top ten hold approximately 3.2%. Sequencing used peripheral blood. The receptors were gathered from a woman aged 18-29 years with stable Graves' hyperthyroidism.

This clonotype was seen repeatedly, ten times or more. The J gene is TRBJ1-1, the V gene TRBV10-3; the match to TRBD1 covers 8 bases. Trimming removed 11 bases from V and 1 base from J; junction bases left unmatched: 9. The CDR3 runs to 14 residues. Germline V gives CDR1 ENHRY, CDR2 SYGVKD. CDR3 nucleotides: TGTGCCGCAACCGGAGGGACAGGGAACACTGAAGCTTTCTTT. Protein: CAATGGTGNTEAFF.

The V call is TRBV7-9, the J call TRBJ1-2; the D gene is possibly TRBD1 (6 bases). CDR1 is SEHNR and CDR2 is FQNEAQ in the germline V gene (reference sequence). Trimming shortened V by 2 bases and J by 8 bases, and 12 bases separated the two germline ends. The CDR3 contains 13 residues. In nucleotides, the CDR3 is TGTGCCAGCAGCTTAAGGTCAGGGGTCGGCTACACCTTC. Its protein is CASSLRSGVGYTF.

DNA of the CDR3: TGTGCCTGGAGCTCAGGGGCTGGCTACACCTTC. Amino acid sequence: CAWSSGAGYTF. The V call is TRBV30, the J call TRBJ1-2; D perhaps matches TRBD1 (6 bases). Deletions cut 3 bases from V and 7 bases from J, with 9 bases between. The CDR3 extends over 11 amino acids. The germline CDR1 and CDR2 sequences are GTSNPN and SVGIG (reference sequence).

This clonotype was observed at least ten times. The chain combines TRBV10-3 with TRBJ2-2; 11 nucleotides align to TRBD2. Germline CDR1 reads ENHRY; CDR2 reads SYGVKD. CDR3 length: 17 residues. J gave up 5 bases and V 0 bases, and 5 bases lay outside the gene matches. CDR3 in DNA: TGTGCCATCAGTGAGTCCGGGGGACTAGCGGATACCGGGGAGCTGTTTTTT. It specifies CAISESGGLADTGELFF.

This clonotype was picked up a small number of times. The chain combines TRBV10-2 with TRBJ2-7, with no clear D. The CDR3 is 17 residues long. V lost 2 bases and J lost 6, with 23 bases in between. CDR1 and CDR2 (germline): WSHSY, SAAADI. DNA for the CDR3: TGCGCCAGCAGTGAGACCCTCTTATTAACGGGTCCTCCCGAGCAGTACTTC. This sequence encodes CASSETLLLTGPPEQYF.

Ten or more counts support this clonotype. The rearrangement links TRBV4-1 to TRBJ2-2; TRBD1 might be the D (5 bases). Germline loops: CDR1 MGHRA, CDR2 YSYEKL. The germline V and J ends were trimmed by 0 bases and 1 base, with 9 bases remaining between them. This CDR3 is built from 16 residues. DNA of the CDR3: TGCGCCAGCAGCCAAGATGTGACAGAGAACACCGGGGAGCTGTTTTTT. It encodes CASSQDVTENTGELFF.